These 21 T cell receptor beta chains came from one sample sequenced in a study of Ad26.COV2.S vaccination and SARS-CoV-2 variants. Produced via immunoSEQ multiplex PCR; TCRdb's table is partial and in-frame only. The sample gives about 680,000 clones, about 90% of which show up once; 1.5% is in the top ten. The treatment is: 19 received Ad26.COV2.S at low or high dose, single or two shots; 5 received placebo; per-sample allocation not given. Samples analyzed were those drawn on day 63 after the first vaccine or placebo injection. Sequencing was performed on peripheral blood, taken in a trial of Ad26.COV2.S vaccine versus placebo. These receptors all stem from a person between 18 and 59 years old who received the Ad26.COV2.S COVID-19 vaccine or a placebo.

J is TRBJ1-2 and V is TRBV30; a possible D gene is TRBD1 (5 bases). The CDR3 consists of 14 residues. The germline gives CDR1 GTSNPN, CDR2 SVGIG (reference sequence). Trimming stripped 8 bases from V and 4 bases from J, with 20 bases between. This chain's CDR3 is CAHPGPSGLYGYTF. The CDR3 DNA is TGTGCCCACCCGGGACCTTCTGGCCTCTATGGCTACACCTTC.

V usage is TRBV11-1 and J usage is TRBJ2-3, with TRBD1 matching 8 bases. This CDR3 comprises 15 residues. Trimming at V came to 3 bases and at J to 4 bases, leaving 6 bases not matched to a gene. In germline, CDR1 is SGHAT, CDR2 FQDESV (reference sequence). CDR3 coding DNA: TGTGCCAGCAGCTTTCGACAGGGGATATCAGATACGCAGTATTTT. Its translation is CASSFRQGISDTQYF. The whole variable domain, filled in from reference TRBV11-1 and TRBJ2-3, reads EAEVAQSPRYKITEKSQAVAFWCDPISGHATLYWYRQILGQGPELLVQFQDESVVDDSQLPKDRFSAERLKGVDSTLKIQPAELGDSAMYLCASSFRQGISDTQYFGPGTRLTVL.

The chain is built from TRBV5-1 and TRBJ2-7; 9 bases agree with TRBD2. The germline V gene has CDR1 SGHRS and CDR2 YFSETQ. The CDR3 spans 13 residues. With V trimmed by 5 bases and J by 2 bases, 2 bases remained unmatched. CDR3 coding DNA: TGCGCCAGCAGGATAGCGGGAGCCTACGAGCAGTACTTC. Translating gives CASRIAGAYEQYF.

The rearrangement joins TRBV27 to TRBJ2-7; D perhaps matches TRBD2 (5 bases). CDR3 length equals 11 residues. Trimming left V 6 bases short and J 3 bases short, with 6 bases between. From germline, CDR1 is MNHEY and CDR2 SMNVEV (reference sequence). CDR3 sequence (DNA): TGTGCCAGCAGGGGGAGCTACGAGCAGTACTTC. Protein sequence: CASRGSYEQYF.

This chain connects TRBV7-9 to TRBJ1-5; 7 bases fit TRBD1. There are 15 residues in the CDR3. The V gene's germline CDR1 is SEHNR and CDR2 FQNEAQ (reference sequence). With 5 bases clipped from V and 0 bases from J, the junction kept 4 bases outside the gene matches. DNA for the CDR3: TGTGCCAGCAGCACGACAGGGAATAGCAATCAGCCCCAGCATTTT. It translates to CASSTTGNSNQPQHF.

Comments on this clone: One end of the junction is discordant with germline, which a read error may explain. This chain connects TRBV2 to TRBJ2-7; a possible D gene is TRBD1 (5 bases). The CDR3 covers 16 residues. Germline V gives CDR1 SNHLY, CDR2 FYNNEI. CDR3 sequence: CASSEGVSIGSYEQYF. DNA of the CDR3: TGTGCCAGCAGCGAAGGGGTCTCCATCGGCTCGTACGAGCAGTACTTC.

The chain employs TRBV9 and TRBJ2-3; D might be TRBD2 (7 bases). Trimming removed 0 bases at V and 4 bases at J, with 15 bases between. Germline CDR1 SGDLS, CDR2 YYNGEE. This CDR3 has 16 residues. The CDR3 is CASSVDGGQVSDTQYF. The CDR3 nucleotides read TGTGCCAGCAGCGTAGACGGGGGGCAGGTATCAGATACGCAGTATTTT.

CDR3: CASQSYGANVLTF. The DNA of the CDR3 is TGTGCCAGCCAATCGTACGGGGCCAACGTCCTGACTTTC. The chain uses TRBV9 and TRBJ2-6; no firm D call. The germline gives CDR1 SGDLS, CDR2 YYNGEE. V lost 7 bases, J lost 4 bases, and 9 bases lay in between. The CDR3 is 13 residues long.

The chain employs TRBV6-1 and TRBJ2-1; 7 bases match TRBD1. CDR3 length: 14 amino acids. Trimming removed 3 bases from V and 7 bases from J; junction bases left unmatched: 6. CDR1 MNHNS and CDR2 SASEGT come from the germline V gene. This CDR3 is CASSEPGQSNEQFF. The CDR3 nucleotides read TGTGCCAGCAGTGAGCCGGGACAGTCAAATGAGCAGTTCTTC.

V and J are TRBV30 and TRBJ2-6; TRBD1 or TRBD2 may be the D gene (5 bases each). Germline V gene lookup returns CDR1 GTSNPN and CDR2 SVGIG (reference sequence). The CDR3 covers 18 residues. Trimming pared 2 bases from V and 0 bases from J, leaving 17 bases between. CDR3 DNA sequence: TGTGCCTGGAGTTATACCGGGACGGAGGACTCTGGGGCCAACGTCCTGACTTTC. Its translation is CAWSYTGTEDSGANVLTF.

The chain links TRBV7-9 to TRBJ2-7; D may be TRBD2 (5 bases). V gave up 5 bases and J gave up 3 bases, with 17 bases separating them. Germline V gene data show CDR1 as SEHNR and CDR2 as FQNEAQ (reference sequence). This CDR3 is 15 amino acids long. CDR3: CASSRFQETNYEQYF. CDR3 nucleotides: TGTGCCAGCAGCCGTTTCCAGGAGACTAACTACGAGCAGTACTTC.

V usage is TRBV30 and J usage is TRBJ2-1, with TRBD2 identical over 10 bases. This CDR3 spans 13 amino acids. After removal of 1 base from V and 10 bases from J, the junction contained 4 bases not matched to a gene. Germline CDR1 and CDR2: GTSNPN and SVGIG (reference sequence). CDR3 residues: CAWSGAGGEEQFF. The CDR3 nucleotides are TGTGCCTGGAGTGGAGCGGGAGGGGAGGAGCAGTTCTTC.

The chain couples TRBV2 to TRBJ1-5, with 9 bases identical to TRBD1. The germline V gene has CDR1 SNHLY and CDR2 FYNNEI. The CDR3 is made up of 16 amino acids. With 8 bases clipped from V and 0 bases from J, the junction kept 8 bases outside the gene matches. CDR3 in DNA: TGTGCCAGCGGGGACAGGGATTATTATAGCAATCAGCCCCAGCATTTT. This codes for CASGDRDYYSNQPQHF.

Concerning this clone: Other DNA sequences in the sample encode the same CDR3. The chain is built from TRBV12-3 or TRBV12-4 and TRBJ1-5; no reliable D call. Trimming removed 0 bases from V and 6 bases from J, with 3 bases in between. The CDR3 loop spans 12 amino acids. The DNA for the CDR3 is TGTGCCAGCAGTTTAGCGAGTCAGCCCCAGCATTTT. Translated: CASSLASQPQHF.

J is TRBJ1-5 and V is TRBV10-3; the D gene is possibly TRBD1 (6 bases). Germline values: CDR1 ENHRY, CDR2 SYGVKD. Trimming removed 4 bases from V and 3 bases from J, with 13 bases in between. The length of the CDR3 is 15 residues. The CDR3 nucleotides read TGTGCCATCAGTGCGGTGGACAGCTTCAATCAGCCCCAGCATTTT. Protein product: CAISAVDSFNQPQHF.

The chain couples TRBV5-6 to TRBJ2-2, with TRBD2 identical over 10 bases. This CDR3 comprises 17 residues. The V and J ends lost 0 bases and 4 bases, in that order; junction bases with no gene match: 6. Germline-derived CDR1 and CDR2 are SGHDT and YYEEEE. CDR3 DNA sequence: TGTGCCAGCAGCTTGGCCCTAGCGGGAGTTGGCACCGGGGAGCTGTTTTTT. This codes for CASSLALAGVGTGELFF.

V is TRBV7-2 and J is TRBJ2-7; D is undetermined. Looked up from germline, CDR1 is SGHTA and CDR2 is FQGNSA. The CDR3 is 15 amino acids. With 1 base removed from V and 3 bases from J, the gap between germline ends came to 13 bases. The CDR3 spells CASSLGGPQGYEQYF. As DNA, the CDR3 is TGTGCCAGCAGCTTAGGAGGCCCCCAAGGCTACGAGCAGTACTTC. The entire variable domain, with the rest obtained from reference TRBV7-2 and TRBJ2-7, is as follows: GAGVSQSPSNKVTEKGKDVELRCDPISGHTALYWYRQSLGQGLEFLIYFQGNSAPDKSGLPSDRFSAERTGGSVSTLTIQRTQQEDSAVYLCASSLGGPQGYEQYFGPGTRLTVT.

The V call is TRBV7-7, the J call TRBJ2-3; 10 nucleotides agree with TRBD2. Trimming took 5 bases from V and 0 from J; bases not matched to a gene: 2. CDR1 and CDR2 (germline): SSHAT, FNYEAQ (reference sequence). The CDR3 runs to 15 residues. Written as DNA, the CDR3 is TGTGCCAGCAGCCGTAGCGGGGGGAGCACAGATACGCAGTATTTT. Its protein product is CASSRSGGSTDTQYF.

The CDR3 spells CASSLVGSGGMPTF. The CDR3 DNA sequence: TGTGCCAGCAGCTTGGTTGGTTCAGGGGGCATGCCCACCTTC. The chain uses TRBV5-4 and TRBJ1-2; 8 bases fit TRBD1. CDR3 length: 14 residues. V shed 0 bases and J 13 bases; nucleotides not matched to a gene: 11. Germline loops: CDR1 SGHNT, CDR2 YYREEE (reference sequence).

V and J are TRBV9 and TRBJ2-7; 8 nucleotides line up with TRBD2. Germline lookup yields CDR1 SGDLS and CDR2 YYNGEE. Unmatched junction bases numbered 10, after V lost 3 bases and J lost 5 bases. There are 15 residues in the CDR3. CDR3 amino acids: CASSGPGRALDEQYF. The CDR3, as DNA: TGTGCCAGCAGCGGACCCGGGAGGGCCTTAGACGAGCAGTACTTC.

V is TRBV4-3 and J is TRBJ1-5, with unresolved D. This CDR3 contains 15 residues. Trimming shortened V by 0 bases and J by 7 bases, and 13 bases separated the two germline ends. Germline lookup yields CDR1 LGHNA and CDR2 YSLEER. CDR3 nucleotides: TGCGCCAGCAGCCAAGAGAGGCACCACAGCCAGCCCCAGCATTTT. Amino acid sequence: CASSQERHHSQPQHF.